These 30 T cell receptor beta chains came from one sample sequenced in a study of blood T cell repertoires in COVID-19. Libraries were prepared by immunoSEQ multiplex PCR; TCRdb keeps only in-frame clonotypes and omits some of them. The sample shows under 130,000 clones, almost 90% of them seen only once. The sequenced material came from peripheral blood. The receptors were sampled from a human donor in a cohort sampled during active COVID-19.

This chain links TRBV4-3 with TRBJ1-4; TRBD1 is a possible D gene (5 bases). The length of the CDR3 is 13 residues. The germline V gene encodes CDR1 LGHNA and CDR2 YSLEER. V was pared by 3 bases and J by 5 bases, with 7 bases between. This CDR3 reads CASSQGLNEKLFF. The CDR3 nucleotides read TGCGCCAGCAGCCAGGGGCTAAATGAAAAACTGTTTTTT.

The V gene is TRBV7-3, the J gene TRBJ2-5; no reliable D call. The CDR3 runs to 13 residues. Trimming stripped 1 base from V and 2 bases from J, with 5 bases between. CDR1 SGHTA and CDR2 FQGTGA come from the germline V gene. CDR3 region: CASSLSRQETQYF. CDR3 DNA sequence: TGTGCCAGCAGCTTAAGCAGACAAGAGACCCAGTACTTC. Full variable domain (rest looked up from reference TRBV7-3 and TRBJ2-5): GAGVSQTPSNKVTEKGKYVELRCDPISGHTALYWYRQSLGQGPEFLIYFQGTGAADDSGLPNDRFFAVRPEGSVSTLKIQRTERGDSAVYLCASSLSRQETQYFGPGTRLLVL.

This clone came up once. The gene calls are TRBV28 and TRBJ2-4; 11 bases line up with TRBD2. The CDR3 covers 13 residues. V lost 10 bases, J lost 8 bases, and 7 bases stayed unmatched. Germline V gene sequence: CDR1 MDHEN, CDR2 SYDVKM. CDR3 sequence (DNA): TGTGCCACCATAGCGGGAGGGAGGGACATTCAGTACTTC. This translates into CATIAGGRDIQYF.

The rearrangement links TRBV5-1 to TRBJ2-7; weak D call: TRBD1 (5 bases). The CDR3 extends over 14 amino acids. Trimming removed 2 bases from V and 6 bases from J, with 15 bases in between. CDR1 and CDR2 (germline): SGHRS, YFSETQ. The CDR3 DNA is TGCGCCAGCAGCTTCCCAGAAAAGGGGTTCGAGCAGTACTTC. Translation: CASSFPEKGFEQYF.

V is TRBV4-3 and J is TRBJ2-7; possibly TRBD1 for D (6 bases). V was cut by 0 bases and J by 5 bases, with 14 bases left in between. CDR1 and CDR2 from the germline V gene are LGHNA and YSLEER. The CDR3 runs to 15 residues. CDR3 protein: CASSQEAQGSDEQYF. CDR3 DNA: TGCGCCAGCAGCCAAGAGGCACAGGGATCGGACGAGCAGTACTTC.

This chain connects TRBV6-5 to TRBJ2-2; TRBD2 agrees at 9 bases. CDR3 size: 15 residues. Looked up from germline, CDR1 is MNHEY and CDR2 is SVGAGI. J gave up 4 bases and V 6 bases, and 6 bases lay outside the gene matches. The CDR3 loop reads CASSPTAGGTGELFF. CDR3 nucleotides: TGTGCCAGCAGCCCCACAGCGGGAGGCACCGGGGAGCTGTTTTTT.

The genes are TRBV13 and TRBJ2-3; D is unresolved. The CDR3 contains 14 residues. Germline values: CDR1 PRHDT, CDR2 FYEKMQ (reference sequence). V lost 2 bases and J lost 3, with 9 bases in between. CDR3: CASSLYTVTDTQYF. The CDR3, as DNA: TGTGCCAGCAGCTTATATACAGTTACAGATACGCAGTATTTT.

The chain combines TRBV5-6 with TRBJ1-1; no clear D. The V gene lost 0 bases and the J gene lost 11 bases, with 11 bases spanning the gap. The germline CDR1 and CDR2 sequences are SGHDT and YYEEEE. This CDR3 has 12 residues. The CDR3 sequence is CASSLGRLGAFF. The CDR3 region has the DNA TGTGCCAGCAGCTTGGGGAGACTAGGGGCTTTCTTT.

The table lists this clone with a count of one. The chain couples TRBV5-1 to TRBJ2-3, with 11 bases lining up with TRBD2. The CDR3 extends over 17 amino acids. The V gene end was trimmed by 2 bases and the J gene end by 2 bases; junction bases not matched to a gene: 7. Germline CDR1 SGHRS, CDR2 YFSETQ. The CDR3 DNA sequence: TGCGCCAGCAGCTTTAGACTAGCGGGGACGACCACAGATACGCAGTATTTT. Translation gives CASSFRLAGTTTDTQYF.

The genes are TRBV19 and TRBJ2-3; TRBD1 matches 8 bases. The CDR3 is made up of 15 amino acids. The germline V gene encodes CDR1 LNHDA and CDR2 SQIVND (reference sequence). With 10 bases clipped from V and 0 bases from J, the junction kept 9 bases outside the gene matches. CDR3: CATRDRGSSTDTQYF. The CDR3 coding sequence is TGTGCCACCCGCGACAGGGGATCTAGCACAGATACGCAGTATTTT.

This chain joins TRBV5-1 and TRBJ2-7; 7 bases align to TRBD2. The ends lost 6 bases at V and 6 bases at J; junction bases unmatched: 12. The CDR3 extends over 14 amino acids. Looked up from germline, CDR1 is SGHRS and CDR2 is YFSETQ. The CDR3 region is CASTSNGGLGEQYF. As DNA, the CDR3 is TGCGCCAGCACCTCAAACGGGGGGTTGGGCGAGCAGTACTTC. Filled out from reference TRBV5-1 and TRBJ2-7, the complete variable domain reads KAGVTQTPRYLIKTRGQQVTLSCSPISGHRSVSWYQQTPGQGLQFLFEYFSETQRNKGNFPGRFSGRQFSNSRSEMNVSTLELGDSALYLCASTSNGGLGEQYFGPGTRLTVT.

The chain uses TRBV18 and TRBJ2-1; 11 bases align to TRBD1. Germline trimming cut 2 bases from V and 6 bases from J; bases unmatched to any gene: 3. This CDR3 has 15 amino acids. In germline, CDR1 is KGHSH, CDR2 LQKENI. The CDR3 bases are TGTGCCAGCTCACCAAGAGGACAGGGGGCCAATGAGCAGTTCTTC. The encoded protein is CASSPRGQGANEQFF.

This clone was found a few times. V gene TRBV6-6 combines with J gene TRBJ1-6, with TRBD1 matching 7 bases. V was clipped by 6 bases and J by 7 bases; unmatched bases: 6. CDR1 is MNHNY, CDR2 SVGAGI, per germline (reference sequence). CDR3 length equals 14 residues. In DNA form, the CDR3 reads TGTGCCAGCAGGCGGGACAGTCAGAATTCACCCCTCCACTTT. Translation: CASRRDSQNSPLHF.

The V gene is TRBV6-2 or TRBV6-3, the J gene TRBJ2-7, with D possibly matching TRBD2 (6 bases). The CDR3 sequence is 14 residues long. Germline V lookup: CDR1 MNHEY, CDR2 SVGEGT. Trimming removed 3 bases at V and 5 bases at J, with 14 bases between. The CDR3 reads CASSYLAGMNEQYF. The CDR3 DNA reads TGTGCCAGCAGTTATTTGGCGGGAATGAACGAGCAGTACTTC.

The chain links TRBV10-1 to TRBJ1-2; TRBD1 might be the D (6 bases). The CDR3 extends over 13 amino acids. Germline CDR1 is WNHNN and CDR2 is SYGVQD (reference sequence). Trimming removed 6 bases from V and 8 bases from J, with 16 bases in between. The CDR3 reads CASRYRDRRGYTF. The CDR3 DNA sequence: TGCGCCAGCAGATACAGGGACCGTCGGGGCTACACCTTC.

The CDR3 region has the DNA TGTGCCACCAGCAGAGATCTGCCCCCTTCGGCCTACGAGCAGTACTTC. As protein: CATSRDLPPSAYEQYF. The J gene is TRBJ2-7, the V gene TRBV15; no definite D call. There are 16 residues in the CDR3. Germline CDR1 is LNHNV and CDR2 is YYDKDF (reference sequence). The V end lost 0 bases, the J end lost 2 bases, and 14 bases lay between the germline ends.

The chain carries TRBV4-1 and TRBJ2-7; 7 nucleotides line up with TRBD2. V shed 0 bases, J shed 2 bases, and the junction held 1 base outside the gene matches. In germline, CDR1 is MGHRA, CDR2 YSYEKL. The CDR3 length is 14 residues. The CDR3 bases are TGCGCCAGCAGCCAAGAGGGAGGGGCCTACGAGCAGTACTTC. Protein sequence: CASSQEGGAYEQYF.

This chain connects TRBV2 to TRBJ2-5; 9 bases map to TRBD2. The CDR3 extends over 15 amino acids. Germline CDR1 reads SNHLY; CDR2 reads FYNNEI. Trimming at V came to 4 bases and at J to 4 bases, leaving 7 bases not matched to a gene. CDR3 in DNA: TGTGCCAGCAGTGTTAGCGGGGGTAGTGTAGAGACCCAGTACTTC. It translates to CASSVSGGSVETQYF. Together with reference TRBV2 and TRBJ2-5, the CDR3 gives the full variable domain: EPEVTQTPSHQVTQMGQEVILRCVPISNHLYFYWYRQILGQKVEFLVSFYNNEISEKSEIFDDQFSVERPDGSNFTLKIRSTKLEDSAMYFCASSVSGGSVETQYFGPGTRLLVL.

The chain carries TRBV4-1 and TRBJ2-5, with 9 bases fitting TRBD1. This CDR3 spans 15 amino acids. Germline CDR1 MGHRA, CDR2 YSYEKL. Trimming took 8 bases from V and 5 from J; bases not matched to a gene: 12. The DNA for the CDR3 is TGCGCCAGCGGGACCGGGACAGGGAGGTTGGAGACCCAGTACTTC. Translation: CASGTGTGRLETQYF.

The chain employs TRBV5-1 and TRBJ2-5; 7 positions match TRBD2. The germline gives CDR1 SGHRS, CDR2 YFSETQ. This CDR3 comprises 15 residues. The trim removed 1 base at V and 1 base at J, leaving 4 bases unmatched. The CDR3 nucleotides are TGCGCCAGCAGCTTGCGGGTAGCGGGCCAAGAGACCCAGTACTTC. The encoded protein is CASSLRVAGQETQYF. Full variable domain (remainder filled in from reference TRBV5-1 and TRBJ2-5): KAGVTQTPRYLIKTRGQQVTLSCSPISGHRSVSWYQQTPGQGLQFLFEYFSETQRNKGNFPGRFSGRQFSNSRSEMNVSTLELGDSALYLCASSLRVAGQETQYFGPGTRLLVL.

The chain uses TRBV30 and TRBJ2-5; 10 nucleotides match TRBD1. Trimming took 3 bases from V and 5 from J; bases not matched to a gene: 6. This CDR3 is 14 amino acids long. Germline values: CDR1 GTSNPN, CDR2 SVGIG (reference sequence). The CDR3 bases are TGTGCCTGGAGGGGGACAGGGGAAGGGGAGACCCAGTACTTC. Translating it yields CAWRGTGEGETQYF.

The chain has TRBV6-6 and TRBJ2-1; 11 nucleotides line up with TRBD1. Per the germline V gene, CDR1 is MNHNY and CDR2 is SVGAGI (reference sequence). V lost 4 bases to trimming and J lost 10 bases; unmatched junction nucleotides: 12. The CDR3 is made up of 16 amino acids. CDR3 residues: CASSSSGTGGLGEQFF. CDR3 nucleotide sequence: TGTGCCAGCAGTTCGTCCGGGACAGGGGGTTTAGGGGAGCAGTTCTTC.

The gene calls are TRBV27 and TRBJ1-2; unclear D gene. V lost 3 bases, J lost 4 bases, and 12 bases lay in between. CDR3 length equals 14 residues. The germline V gene has CDR1 MNHEY and CDR2 SMNVEV (reference sequence). CDR3 amino acids: CASSFAGDLYGYTF. The CDR3 DNA follows: TGTGCCAGCAGTTTCGCGGGCGACCTCTATGGCTACACCTTC.

V and J are TRBV7-9 and TRBJ1-5; maybe TRBD1 (6 bases). This CDR3 is built from 14 residues. The V end was cut by 3 bases, the J end by 4 bases, with 10 bases between. The germline gives CDR1 SEHNR, CDR2 FQNEAQ (reference sequence). DNA for the CDR3: TGTGCCAGCAGCTTGGGGAGGGGGAATCAGCCCCAGCATTTT. Its translation: CASSLGRGNQPQHF.

The V gene is TRBV3-1 (or the pseudogene TRBV3-2), the J gene TRBJ2-2; no clear D gene. The CDR3 sequence is 14 residues long. CDR1 is LGHDT and CDR2 is YNNKEL in the germline V gene (reference sequence). Trimming shortened V by 1 base and J by 2 bases, and 5 bases separated the two germline ends. CDR3 in DNA: TGTGCCAGCAGCCAAGGACTTAACACCGGGGAGCTGTTTTTT. Translating it yields CASSQGLNTGELFF.

The chain links TRBV30 to TRBJ1-1; 9 positions agree with TRBD1. The ends lost 1 base at V and 3 bases at J; junction bases unmatched: 6. In germline, CDR1 is GTSNPN, CDR2 SVGIG (reference sequence). The CDR3 runs 15 residues. CDR3 region: CAWSGQGEKDTEAFF. CDR3 DNA: TGTGCCTGGAGTGGACAGGGGGAAAAGGACACTGAAGCTTTCTTT.

This chain joins TRBV20-1 and TRBJ2-3; possible D gene TRBD1, 6 bases. This CDR3 is 15 amino acids long. Trimming stripped 3 bases from V and 0 bases from J, with 13 bases between. The germline V gene has CDR1 DFQATT and CDR2 SNEGSKA (reference sequence). The CDR3 loop is CSASVQGPSTDTQYF. CDR3 bases: TGCAGTGCTAGTGTGCAGGGGCCGAGCACAGATACGCAGTATTTT.

The J gene is TRBJ1-3, the V gene TRBV29-1; D is unresolved. The CDR3 length is 16 residues. Trimming shortened V by 6 bases and J by 0 bases, and 18 bases separated the two germline ends. CDR1 is SQVTM and CDR2 is ANQGSEA in the germline V gene. The CDR3 reads CSVKFPLLDSGNTIYF. CDR3 sequence (DNA): TGCAGCGTGAAATTCCCCCTACTTGACTCTGGAAACACCATATATTTT.

CDR3 loop: CASSLGGQGTREQYF. The CDR3 DNA is TGTGCCAGCAGCTTGGGAGGACAGGGTACGCGTGAGCAGTACTTC. J is TRBJ2-7 and V is TRBV11-2, with 8 positions matching TRBD1. The CDR3 consists of 15 residues. Germline lookup yields CDR1 SGHAT and CDR2 FQNNGV. The junction had 11 bases not matched to a gene; V was cut back by 3 bases and J by 7 bases.

This clone was observed once. This chain connects TRBV29-1 to TRBJ2-5; TRBD1 is a possible D gene (5 bases). Germline V gives CDR1 SQVTM, CDR2 ANQGSEA. The CDR3 has 14 residues. V lost 6 bases to trimming and J lost 4 bases, with 18 bases between them. The CDR3 reads CSVDEYGTGETQYF. CDR3 sequence (DNA): TGCAGCGTGGACGAATACGGTACAGGAGAGACCCAGTACTTC. Filled out from reference TRBV29-1 and TRBJ2-5, the complete variable domain reads SAVISQKPSRDICQRGTSLTIQCQVDSQVTMMFWYRQQPGQSLTLIATANQGSEATYESGFVIDKFPISRPNLTFSTLTVSNMSPEDSSIYLCSVDEYGTGETQYFGPGTRLLVL.